Shown below are 19 T cell receptor beta chains from a single sample sequenced in a study of post-analysis software for immune sequencing data. General observations from the study: With TRBV5-6, TRBV5-1 and TRBV20-1 included, 5 or 6 TRBV segments were more frequent in patients than in controls.

Carried by the TCR beta cDNA libraries were unique molecular identifiers. Each CDR3 protein is one row after TCRdb ran MiXCR on the PCR reads. In the table there are 750,000 to 900,000 distinct CDR3 sequences, roughly 46% of which are singletons. No antigen is known for these receptors. Sequencing input: blood. These receptors were obtained from a girl between 5 and 17 years old with multiple sclerosis.

The J gene is TRBJ2-1, the V gene TRBV4-1, with a tentative D call TRBD2 (7 bases). This CDR3 comprises 17 residues. Germline V gene sequence: CDR1 MGHRA, CDR2 YSYEKL. Trimming pared 0 bases from V and 6 bases from J, leaving 18 bases between. DNA of the CDR3: TGCGCCAGCAGCCAAGATATAGGGGGAGGGCCTAGCAATGAGCAGTTCTTC. This sequence encodes CASSQDIGGGPSNEQFF.

This clonotype was detected only a few times. V usage is TRBV7-9 and J usage is TRBJ2-1; perhaps TRBD2 as D (6 bases). The CDR3 covers 15 residues. CDR1 and CDR2 from the germline V gene are SEHNR and FQNEAQ (reference sequence). V lost 7 bases and J lost 6, with 19 bases in between. The CDR3 sequence is CASIPPGLRGNEQFF. CDR3 bases: TGTGCCAGCATCCCACCCGGACTAAGGGGCAATGAGCAGTTCTTC.

The chain couples TRBV12-3 or TRBV12-4 to TRBJ1-5, with a tentative D call TRBD1 (6 bases). Trimming cost V 5 bases and J 4 bases, with 12 bases left between them. The CDR3 has 14 residues. DNA of the CDR3: TGTGCCAGCAGTCCCAATACAGGGAATCAGCCCCAGCATTTT. It yields the protein CASSPNTGNQPQHF.

The chain is built from TRBV29-1 and TRBJ2-1, with 13 bases lining up with TRBD2. This CDR3 has 16 amino acids. Germline loops: CDR1 SQVTM, CDR2 ANQGSEA. The V and J ends lost 7 bases and 6 bases, in that order; junction bases with no gene match: 12. The chain's CDR3 is CSARGTTSGRANEQFF. The CDR3 coding sequence is TGCAGCGCACGGGGGACCACTAGCGGGAGGGCCAATGAGCAGTTCTTC.

V is TRBV29-1 and J is TRBJ1-2, with D uncertain. This CDR3 spans 13 amino acids. V gave up 3 bases and J gave up 6 bases, with 14 bases separating them. Per germline, CDR1 SQVTM and CDR2 ANQGSEA. The CDR3 spells CSVEGPNPDGYTF. CDR3 nucleotides: TGCAGCGTTGAGGGCCCCAACCCAGATGGCTACACCTTC.

This clonotype was counted between two and nine times. The chain has TRBV9 and TRBJ2-4, with 10 bases aligning to TRBD1. The end of the DNA aligns better with TRBJ2-7, so the J call may be wrong. The CDR3 has 14 residues. Looked up from germline, CDR1 is SGDLS and CDR2 is YYNGEE. Here the CDR3 DNA reads TGTGCCAGCAGTGCCGGGACAGGGGTCAACGAGCAGTACTTC. It is translated as CASSAGTGVNEQYF.

V and J are TRBV20-1 and TRBJ1-2; D is undetermined. The V end was cut by 6 bases, the J end by 5 bases, with 10 bases between. Germline loops: CDR1 DFQATT, CDR2 SNEGSKA (reference sequence). This CDR3 is 11 amino acids long. The CDR3 loop reads CSAMGCYGYTF. The CDR3, as DNA: TGCAGTGCGATGGGATGTTATGGCTACACCTTC.

This chain joins TRBV20-1 and TRBJ2-5; either TRBD1 or TRBD2 may fit D (5 bases each). The J call may not be correct, given that the DNA end is closer to TRBJ2-7. Germline values: CDR1 DFQATT, CDR2 SNEGSKA (reference sequence). There are 14 residues in the CDR3. CDR3 nucleotides: TGCAGTGCTAGGGCTTGGGACCGTTCCTACGAGCAGTACTTC. This encodes CSARAWDRSYEQYF.

V gene TRBV5-6 combines with J gene TRBJ1-5; D is ambiguous. The CDR3 is made up of 15 amino acids. Trimming stripped 0 bases from V and 7 bases from J, with 14 bases between. Germline assignment: CDR1 SGHDT and CDR2 YYEEEE. As DNA, the CDR3 is TGTGCCAGCAGCTTGGAAGGTGACACTATCCAGCCCCAGCATTTT. Translating it yields CASSLEGDTIQPQHF.

The chain recombines TRBV10-3 with TRBJ2-1, with D possibly called TRBD1 or TRBD2 (6 bases each). The CDR3 is made up of 15 amino acids. Germline V gene lookup returns CDR1 ENHRY and CDR2 SYGVKD. Trimming removed 4 bases from V and 7 bases from J, with 17 bases in between. The CDR3 DNA reads TGTGCCATCAGTGTAATATCAGGGGCGGGAAATGAGCAGTTCTTC. Translated, it gives CAISVISGAGNEQFF.

The rearrangement joins TRBV5-1 to TRBJ2-3, with 8 bases identical to TRBD1. J lost 0 bases, V lost 0 bases, and 12 bases had no gene match. The V gene's germline CDR1 is SGHRS and CDR2 YFSETQ. The CDR3 has 19 amino acids. The CDR3 DNA reads TGCGCCAGCAGCTTGGGGCCACAGGGGGACCCGGCTAGCACAGATACGCAGTATTTT. This encodes CASSLGPQGDPASTDTQYF.

CDR3 bases: TGTGCCAGCAGTATACGTACAGTGAGCTCCTACAATGAGCAGTTCTTC. Amino acid sequence: CASSIRTVSSYNEQFF. The gene calls are TRBV12-3 or TRBV12-4 and TRBJ2-1; D remains ambiguous. The germline V and J ends were trimmed by 5 bases and 0 bases, with 14 bases remaining between them. CDR3 size: 16 residues.

This clonotype was seen a few times. The V gene is TRBV7-9, the J gene TRBJ2-4, with 9 bases fitting TRBD2. V trimming: 4 bases; J trimming: 0 bases; junction bases outside the gene matches: 7. Germline CDR1 SEHNR, CDR2 FQNEAQ (reference sequence). This CDR3 has 17 amino acids. The CDR3 loop reads CASSSQTSGVAKNIQYF. For the CDR3, the DNA is TGTGCCAGCAGCTCACAGACTAGCGGAGTAGCCAAAAACATTCAGTACTTC.

The V call is TRBV28, the J call TRBJ2-5; possibly TRBD2 for D (6 bases). This CDR3 region has 15 residues. Germline V gene lookup returns CDR1 MDHEN and CDR2 SYDVKM. The V and J ends lost 6 bases and 5 bases respectively, with 19 bases between them. For the CDR3, the DNA is TGTGCCAGCAGCGCCGAGGGACTTGCGTTGGAGACCCAGTACTTC. Residues: CASSAEGLALETQYF.

This chain uses TRBV20-1 with TRBJ1-1; TRBD1 matches at 7 bases. CDR3 length equals 16 residues. V shed 0 bases, J shed 0 bases, and the junction held 7 bases outside the gene matches. Per the germline V gene, CDR1 is DFQATT and CDR2 is SNEGSKA (reference sequence). The CDR3 DNA is TGCAGTGCTAGAGATTGGGGCAGGGGGGTGAACACTGAAGCTTTCTTT. This sequence encodes CSARDWGRGVNTEAFF.

This clonotype was observed a handful of times. The chain has TRBV28 and TRBJ2-4; 12 bases match TRBD2. This CDR3 contains 16 residues. Germline V gene data show CDR1 as MDHEN and CDR2 as SYDVKM. V shed 4 bases and J 7 bases; nucleotides not matched to a gene: 8. The CDR3 nucleotides are TGTGCCAGCAGTTCACCGACTAGCGGGAGTTCGAACATTCAGTACTTC. Encoded protein: CASSSPTSGSSNIQYF.

This chain joins TRBV2 and TRBJ2-6; D remains ambiguous. V lost 10 bases to trimming and J lost 0 bases, with 13 bases between them. CDR1 is SNHLY and CDR2 is FYNNEI in the germline V gene. The CDR3 runs 15 residues. The CDR3 nucleotides are TGTGCCACCGTTGGTGGAAGCTCTGGGGCCAACGTCCTGACTTTC. Amino acids: CATVGGSSGANVLTF. Full variable domain (rest looked up from reference TRBV2 and TRBJ2-6): EPEVTQTPSHQVTQMGQEVILRCVPISNHLYFYWYRQILGQKVEFLVSFYNNEISEKSEIFDDQFSVERPDGSNFTLKIRSTKLEDSAMYFCATVGGSSGANVLTFGAGSRLTVL.

The chain employs TRBV15 and TRBJ1-1, with D tentatively TRBD1 (5 bases). The germline V and J ends were trimmed by 0 bases and 4 bases, with 12 bases remaining between them. The V gene's germline CDR1 is LNHNV and CDR2 YYDKDF (reference sequence). There are 15 residues in the CDR3. The CDR3, as DNA: TGTGCCACCAGCAGAGATGGGGGGGGAAGCACTGAAGCTTTCTTT. It yields the protein CATSRDGGGSTEAFF.

Regarding this clonotype: An end of the junction does not agree with germline; a read error may underlie this. This chain connects TRBV24-1 to TRBJ2-3, with 8 nucleotides matching TRBD1. The germline CDR1 and CDR2 sequences are KGHDR and SFDVKD. There are 19 residues in the CDR3. CDR3 region: CATSDPRQGASAMTDMQYF. DNA of the CDR3: TGTGCCACCAGTGATCCCCGTCAGGGGGCCTCAGCTATGACAGATATGCAGTATTTT.